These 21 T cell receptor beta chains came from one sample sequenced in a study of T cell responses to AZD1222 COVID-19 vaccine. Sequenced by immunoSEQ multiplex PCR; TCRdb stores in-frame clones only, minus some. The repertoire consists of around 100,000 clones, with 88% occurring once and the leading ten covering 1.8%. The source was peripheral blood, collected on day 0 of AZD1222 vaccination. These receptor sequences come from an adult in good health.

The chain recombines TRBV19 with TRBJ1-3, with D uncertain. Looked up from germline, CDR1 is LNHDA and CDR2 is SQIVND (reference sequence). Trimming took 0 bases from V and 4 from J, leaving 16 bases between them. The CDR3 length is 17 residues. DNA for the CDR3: TGTGCCAGTAGTATAGAATTGGCTGTCGGACTGGGAAACACCATATATTTT. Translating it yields CASSIELAVGLGNTIYF.

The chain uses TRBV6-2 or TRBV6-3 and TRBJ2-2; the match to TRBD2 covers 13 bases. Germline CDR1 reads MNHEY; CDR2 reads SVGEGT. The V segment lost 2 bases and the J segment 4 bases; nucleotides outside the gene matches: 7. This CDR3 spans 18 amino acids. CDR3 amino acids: CASSYGLAGDYGTGELFF. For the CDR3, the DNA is TGTGCCAGCAGTTACGGACTAGCGGGAGATTATGGCACCGGGGAGCTGTTTTTT.

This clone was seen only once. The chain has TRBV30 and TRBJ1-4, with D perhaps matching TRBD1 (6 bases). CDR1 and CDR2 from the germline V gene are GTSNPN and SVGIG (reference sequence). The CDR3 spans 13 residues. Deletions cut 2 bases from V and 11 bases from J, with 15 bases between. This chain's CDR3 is CAWSSRGAEKLFF. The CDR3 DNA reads TGTGCCTGGAGTTCAAGGGGGGCTGAGAAACTGTTTTTT.

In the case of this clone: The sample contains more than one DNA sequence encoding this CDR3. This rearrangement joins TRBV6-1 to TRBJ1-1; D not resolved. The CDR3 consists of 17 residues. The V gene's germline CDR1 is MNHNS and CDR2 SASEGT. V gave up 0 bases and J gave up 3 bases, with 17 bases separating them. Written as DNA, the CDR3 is TGTGCCAGCAGTGAAGCCCACCCTTTTGGGAGGGACACTGAAGCTTTCTTT. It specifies CASSEAHPFGRDTEAFF.

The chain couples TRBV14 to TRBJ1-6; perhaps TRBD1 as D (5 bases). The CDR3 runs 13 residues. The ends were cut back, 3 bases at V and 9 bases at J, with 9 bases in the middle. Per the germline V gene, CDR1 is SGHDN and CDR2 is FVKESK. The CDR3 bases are TGTGCCAGCAGCCAGTATAGGGGTTCACCCCTCCACTTT. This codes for CASSQYRGSPLHF.

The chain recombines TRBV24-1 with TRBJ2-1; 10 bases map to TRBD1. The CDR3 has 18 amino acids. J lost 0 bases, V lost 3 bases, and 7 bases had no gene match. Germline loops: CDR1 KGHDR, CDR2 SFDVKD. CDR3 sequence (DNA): TGTGCCACCAGTGATCCAAGGACAGGGGGGAGCTCCTACAATGAGCAGTTCTTC. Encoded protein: CATSDPRTGGSSYNEQFF.

The CDR3 sequence: CASSPRSSASSYNEQFF. The DNA for the CDR3 is TGTGCCAGCAGCCCACGTTCTAGCGCGAGCTCCTACAATGAGCAGTTCTTC. The genes are TRBV9 and TRBJ2-1, with a weak D call TRBD2 (6 bases). Deletions cut 4 bases from V and 0 bases from J, with 17 bases between. The CDR3 contains 17 residues. Germline V gene sequence: CDR1 SGDLS, CDR2 YYNGEE.

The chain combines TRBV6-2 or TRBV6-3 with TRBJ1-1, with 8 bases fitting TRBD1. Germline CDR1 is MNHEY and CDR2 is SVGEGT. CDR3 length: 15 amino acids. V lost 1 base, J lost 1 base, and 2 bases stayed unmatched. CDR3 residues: CASSYLGQENTEAFF. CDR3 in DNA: TGTGCCAGCAGTTACTTGGGACAGGAGAACACTGAAGCTTTCTTT.

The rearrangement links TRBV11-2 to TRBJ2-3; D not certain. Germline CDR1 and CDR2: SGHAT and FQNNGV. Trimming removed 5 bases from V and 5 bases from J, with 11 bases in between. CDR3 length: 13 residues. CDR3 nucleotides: TGTGCCAGCAGCCTAACGATACGAGATACGCAGTATTTT. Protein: CASSLTIRDTQYF.

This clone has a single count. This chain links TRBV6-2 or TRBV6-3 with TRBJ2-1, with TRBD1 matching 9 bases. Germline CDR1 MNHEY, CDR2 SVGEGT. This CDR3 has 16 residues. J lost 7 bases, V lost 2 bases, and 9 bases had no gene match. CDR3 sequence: CASSYRAGQGENEQFF. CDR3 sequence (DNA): TGTGCCAGCAGTTACAGGGCGGGACAGGGTGAGAATGAGCAGTTCTTC.

This chain's CDR3 is CASSFRRLAGGVTQYF. The CDR3 DNA reads as TGTGCCAGCAGTTTCCGGCGACTAGCGGGAGGGGTTACGCAGTATTTT. The genes are TRBV27 and TRBJ2-3, with 14 nucleotides matching TRBD2. The length of the CDR3 is 16 residues. CDR1 and CDR2 from the germline V gene are MNHEY and SMNVEV (reference sequence). The V gene end was trimmed by 3 bases and the J gene end by 8 bases; junction bases not matched to a gene: 7.

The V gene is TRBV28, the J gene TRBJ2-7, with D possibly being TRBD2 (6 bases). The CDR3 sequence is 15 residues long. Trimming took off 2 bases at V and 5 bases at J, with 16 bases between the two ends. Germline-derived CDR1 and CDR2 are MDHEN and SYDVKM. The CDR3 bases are TGTGCCAGCAGTTTAGTTAGGAGGGACGGCGACGAGCAGTACTTC. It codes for CASSLVRRDGDEQYF.

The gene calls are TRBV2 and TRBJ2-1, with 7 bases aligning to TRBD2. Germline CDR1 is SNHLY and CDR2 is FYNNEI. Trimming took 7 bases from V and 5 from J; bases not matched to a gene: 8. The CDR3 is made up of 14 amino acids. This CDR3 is CASNKRGVDNEQFF. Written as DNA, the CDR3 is TGTGCCAGCAATAAACGGGGGGTGGACAATGAGCAGTTCTTC.

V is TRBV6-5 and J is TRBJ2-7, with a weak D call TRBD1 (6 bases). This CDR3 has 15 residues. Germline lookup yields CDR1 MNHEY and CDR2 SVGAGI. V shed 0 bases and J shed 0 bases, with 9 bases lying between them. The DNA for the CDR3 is TGTGCCAGCAGTTACTCCGGGACACACTCCTACGAGCAGTACTTC. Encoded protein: CASSYSGTHSYEQYF.

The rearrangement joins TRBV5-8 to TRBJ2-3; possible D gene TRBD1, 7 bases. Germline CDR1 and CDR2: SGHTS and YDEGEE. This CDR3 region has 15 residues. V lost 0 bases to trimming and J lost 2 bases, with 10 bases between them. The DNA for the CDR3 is TGTGCCAGCAGCTTGGGACAGGGACTCACAGATACGCAGTATTTT. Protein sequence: CASSLGQGLTDTQYF.

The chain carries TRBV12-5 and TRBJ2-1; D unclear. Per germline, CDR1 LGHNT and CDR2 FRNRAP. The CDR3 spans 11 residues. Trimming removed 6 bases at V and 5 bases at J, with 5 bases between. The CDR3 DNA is TGTGCTAGTGGAACCGACAATGAGCAGTTCTTC. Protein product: CASGTDNEQFF.

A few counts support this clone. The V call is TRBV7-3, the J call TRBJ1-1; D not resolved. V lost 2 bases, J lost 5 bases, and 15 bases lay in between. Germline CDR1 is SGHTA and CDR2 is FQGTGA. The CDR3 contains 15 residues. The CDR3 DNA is TGTGCCAGCAGCTTAGAGCACAATGCTGGGACTGAAGCTTTCTTT. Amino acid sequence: CASSLEHNAGTEAFF. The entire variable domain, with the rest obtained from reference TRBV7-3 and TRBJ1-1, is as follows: GAGVSQTPSNKVTEKGKYVELRCDPISGHTALYWYRQSLGQGPEFLIYFQGTGAADDSGLPNDRFFAVRPEGSVSTLKIQRTERGDSAVYLCASSLEHNAGTEAFFGQGTRLTVV.

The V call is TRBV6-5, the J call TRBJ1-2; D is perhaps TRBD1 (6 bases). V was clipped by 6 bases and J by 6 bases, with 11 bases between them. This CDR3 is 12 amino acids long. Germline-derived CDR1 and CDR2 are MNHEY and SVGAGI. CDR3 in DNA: TGTGCCAGCAGACAGGGTGGGAATGGCTACACCTTC. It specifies CASRQGGNGYTF.

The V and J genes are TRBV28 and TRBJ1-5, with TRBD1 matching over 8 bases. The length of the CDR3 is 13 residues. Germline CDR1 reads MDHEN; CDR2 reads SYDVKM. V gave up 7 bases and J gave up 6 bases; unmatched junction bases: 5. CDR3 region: CASTGQGGQPQHF. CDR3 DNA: TGTGCCAGCACCGGACAGGGCGGTCAGCCCCAGCATTTT.

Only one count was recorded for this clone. The CDR3: CASSQDGAGGRSGELFF. The DNA of the CDR3 is TGTGCCAGCAGCCAAGATGGAGCGGGAGGACGCTCCGGGGAGCTGTTTTTT. J is TRBJ2-2 and V is TRBV4-2, with TRBD2 identical over 9 bases. V trimming: 0 bases; J trimming: 6 bases; junction bases outside the gene matches: 8. In germline, CDR1 is LGHNA, CDR2 YNFKEQ. The CDR3 consists of 17 residues.

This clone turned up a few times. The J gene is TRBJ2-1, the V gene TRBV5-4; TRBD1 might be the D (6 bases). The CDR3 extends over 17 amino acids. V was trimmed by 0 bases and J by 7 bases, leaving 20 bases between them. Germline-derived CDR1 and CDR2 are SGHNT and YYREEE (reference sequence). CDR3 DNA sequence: TGTGCCAGCAGCTTGGGGGGGCGCCCTCCCCGAGGGAATGAGCAGTTCTTC. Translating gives CASSLGGRPPRGNEQFF.